The source of this T cell receptor (beta chain) is a study of control samples from healthy donors and cancer patients. Sequenced by immunoSEQ multiplex PCR; TCRdb stores in-frame clones only, minus some. The profile shows some 110,000 clones, more than 75% of them singletons. This TCR was recovered from a woman in her seventies in good health. The sample was blood.

The CDR3: CASSQATDTQYF. The CDR3 bases are TGTGCCAGCAGCCAAGCGACAGATACGCAGTATTTT. The J gene is TRBJ2-3, the V gene TRBV3-1 (or the pseudogene TRBV3-2); no definite D call. Germline loops: CDR1 LGHDT, CDR2 YNNKEL (reference sequence). This CDR3 region has 12 residues. V was clipped by 1 base and J by 3 bases, with 2 bases between them.